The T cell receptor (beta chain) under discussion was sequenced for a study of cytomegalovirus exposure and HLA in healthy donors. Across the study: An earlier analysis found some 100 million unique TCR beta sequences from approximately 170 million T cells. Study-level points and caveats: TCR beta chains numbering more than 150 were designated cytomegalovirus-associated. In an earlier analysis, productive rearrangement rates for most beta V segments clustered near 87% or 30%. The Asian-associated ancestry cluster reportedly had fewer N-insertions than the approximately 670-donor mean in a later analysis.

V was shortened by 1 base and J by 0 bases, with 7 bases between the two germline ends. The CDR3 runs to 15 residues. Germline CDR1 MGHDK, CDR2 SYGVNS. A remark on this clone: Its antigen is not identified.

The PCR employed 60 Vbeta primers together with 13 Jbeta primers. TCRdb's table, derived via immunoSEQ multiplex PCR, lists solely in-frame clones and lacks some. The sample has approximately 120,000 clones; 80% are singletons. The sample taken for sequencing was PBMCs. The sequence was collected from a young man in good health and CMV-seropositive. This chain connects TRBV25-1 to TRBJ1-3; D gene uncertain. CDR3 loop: CASSELGISGNTIYF. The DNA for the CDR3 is TGTGCCAGCAGTGAATTGGGCATCTCTGGAAACACCATATATTTT.